This TCR beta chain was captured by sequencing in a study of identical twins. This CDR3 has 14 amino acids. The trim removed 6 bases at V and 1 base at J, leaving 5 bases unmatched. The germline CDR1 and CDR2 sequences are DFQATT and SNEGSKA (reference sequence). Study outcomes and limitations: Fewer insertions were carried by abundant cord blood beta clonotypes, but none was seen in memory repertoires. In zero-insertion analyses, partial confounding could arise from invariant MAIT and iNKT cells.

Unique molecular identifiers were present on the cDNA, which also gained a universal primer site by template switching. From the 5' RACE reads, TCRdb called clonotypes with MiXCR, one entry per CDR3 protein. Altogether roughly 1,500,000 distinct CDR3 sequences are present, roughly a third being singletons, with the ten largest covering roughly 0.3%. Comments on this clonotype: Its antigen is unidentified.

The sequence was collected from a newborn girl in good health. The chain is built from TRBV20-1 and TRBJ2-2, with 7 bases that match TRBD2. Sequenced: cord blood. CDR3 nucleotides: TGCAGTGCCCGGGACTACCGGAACACCGGGGAGCTGTTTTTT. Translated, it gives CSARDYRNTGELFF.